These T cell receptor beta chains were read from a single sample in a study of cytomegalovirus exposure and HLA in healthy donors. Only in-frame clones appear in the TCRdb table, and some are missing; sequencing was by immunoSEQ multiplex PCR. The sample holds fewer than 200,000 clones, roughly nine tenths seen once. The specimen sequenced was PBMCs. All receptors derive from a woman aged 30 to 39 in good health and CMV-seronegative. Both conserved end residues are part of each CDR3. D genes are given only for firm matches. The size field is filled for only some rows; it gives once, few, many or a size class.

TRBJ2-7	once	TRBV5-1	.	CASSLGHSYEQYF	TGCGCCAGCAGCTTGGGCCACTCCTACGAGCAGTACTTC
TRBJ1-1	few	TRBV7-3	.	CASSKKNTEAFF	TGTGCCAGCAGCAAGAAGAACACTGAAGCTTTCTTT
TRBJ2-7	.	TRBV4-1	.	CASSLRGLNSYEQYF	TGCGCCAGCAGCCTACGGGGTCTGAACTCCTACGAGCAGTACTTC
TRBJ1-2	.	TRBV29-1	.	CSVDSGYTF	TGCAGCGTTGACAGTGGCTACACCTTC
TRBJ1-1	.	TRBV6-6	.	CASSYRGEEGSEAFF	TGTGCCAGCAGTTACCGGGGTGAAGAGGGTTCTGAAGCTTTCTTT
TRBJ1-1	.	TRBV6-5	.	CASSLTSREGTEAFF	TGTGCCAGCAGTCTCACTAGTCGGGAGGGCACTGAAGCTTTCTTT
TRBJ2-1	.	TRBV5-6	.	CASSLEGTQHYNEQFF	TGTGCCAGCAGCTTGGAGGGCACACAACATTACAATGAGCAGTTCTTC
TRBJ2-3	.	TRBV2	.	CASSARSTDTQYF	TGTGCCAGCAGTGCCAGGAGCACAGATACGCAGTATTTT
TRBJ1-2	.	TRBV4-2	.	CASSQVGLYGYTF	TGTGCCAGCAGCCAAGTGGGGTTGTATGGCTACACCTTC
TRBJ2-7	.	TRBV7-2	TRBD1	CASSKDRSLYEQYF	TGTGCCAGCAGCAAGGACAGGTCGCTTTACGAGCAGTACTTC
TRBJ1-1	.	TRBV18	.	CASSTHRNTEAFF	TGTGCCAGCTCGACTCATCGGAACACTGAAGCTTTCTTT
TRBJ2-1	.	TRBV18	TRBD2	CASSPLAGDGSEQFF	TGTGCCAGCTCGCCACTAGCGGGAGATGGGAGTGAGCAGTTCTTC
TRBJ1-1	.	TRBV14	.	CASSQKSGPTNTEAFF	TGTGCCAGCAGCCAAAAATCAGGGCCAACGAACACTGAAGCTTTCTTT
TRBJ2-7	.	TRBV6-5	.	CATGGFYEQYF	TGTGCCACGGGTGGGTTTTACGAGCAGTACTTC
TRBJ1-2	.	TRBV6-1	.	CASSAGLVDYGYTF	TGTGCCAGCAGTGCTGGCTTGGTGGACTATGGCTACACCTTC
TRBJ1-4	.	TRBV19	.	CASTSGVLNEKLFF	TGTGCCAGTACCTCAGGCGTCCTTAATGAAAAACTGTTTTTT
TRBJ2-2	medium-sized	TRBV6-4	.	CASSDTNGGGGELFF	TGTGCCAGCAGTGACACTAACGGAGGAGGTGGGGAGCTGTTTTTT
TRBJ1-1	once	TRBV18	.	CASSPREAGLNTEAFF	TGTGCCAGCTCACCACGGGAGGCGGGTTTGAACACTGAAGCTTTCTTT
TRBJ1-6	.	TRBV19	.	CASSTGRSRKNSPLHF	TGTGCCAGTAGTACCGGGAGATCGCGGAAGAATTCACCCCTCCACTTT
TRBJ1-5	.	TRBV19	.	CASSPRGRVNQPQHF	TGTGCCAGTAGCCCGAGGGGCAGAGTCAATCAGCCCCAGCATTTT
TRBJ2-5	.	TRBV27	TRBD2	CASSLDPLTSGHEETQYF	TGTGCCAGCAGTTTAGACCCTCTGACTAGCGGCCATGAAGAGACCCAGTACTTC
TRBJ1-1	.	TRBV29-1	.	CSVFLVGVAFF	TGCAGCGTTTTCCTAGTGGGGGTAGCTTTCTTT
TRBJ2-1	.	TRBV7-6	.	CASSLFGGSYNEQLF	TGTGCCAGCAGCTTATTTGGAGGATCCTACAATGAGCAGCTCTTC
TRBJ2-7	.	TRBV7-6	.	CASSLAGEAYEQYF	TGTGCCAGCAGCTTAGCAGGGGAGGCCTACGAGCAGTACTTC
TRBJ2-7	.	TRBV5-4	TRBD1	CASSSGDRDYEQYF	TGTGCCAGCAGTTCGGGGGACAGGGACTACGAGCAGTACTTC
TRBJ2-1	.	TRBV29-1	TRBD2	CSAREAGGSEQFF	TGCAGCGCCAGGGAGGCGGGAGGGTCTGAGCAGTTCTTC
TRBJ2-2	.	TRBV7-9	.	CASSLGQITGELFF	TGTGCCAGCAGCTTAGGACAGATCACCGGGGAGCTGTTTTTT
TRBJ2-2	.	TRBV6-6	.	CASSYRTASGELFF	TGTGCCAGCAGTTACAGGACAGCGAGCGGGGAGCTGTTTTTT
TRBJ2-5	.	TRBV18	.	CASSSGPQETQYF	TGTGCCAGCTCATCCGGCCCCCAAGAGACCCAGTACTTC
TRBJ1-6	few	TRBV25-1	.	CASSELRGTSPLHF	TGTGCCAGCAGTGAGTTGAGAGGGACTTCACCCCTCCACTTT
TRBJ1-1	.	TRBV5-1	.	CASSLKGNTEAFF	TGCGCCAGCAGCTTGAAAGGGAACACTGAAGCTTTCTTT
TRBJ1-2	.	TRBV9	.	CASSVRGNYGYTF	TGTGCCAGCAGCGTACGGGGTAACTATGGCTACACCTTC
TRBJ2-5	.	TRBV30	TRBD2	CAWKSPGLTKETQYF	TGTGCCTGGAAGAGCCCGGGACTAACTAAAGAGACCCAGTACTTC
TRBJ2-7	.	TRBV6-1	TRBD2	CASSRAGGSYEQYF	TGTGCCAGCAGTAGGGCCGGGGGGTCCTACGAGCAGTACTTC
TRBJ2-1	.	TRBV5-6	.	CASSHGRVNEQFF	TGTGCCAGCAGCCACGGACGGGTCAATGAGCAGTTCTTC
TRBJ2-1	.	TRBV30	TRBD2	CAWSVAGGINEQFF	TGTGCCTGGAGTGTAGCGGGAGGGATCAATGAGCAGTTCTTC
TRBJ2-1	.	TRBV6-5	.	CASSYLGPQGDEQFF	TGTGCCAGCAGTTACTTGGGACCACAAGGGGATGAGCAGTTCTTC
TRBJ2-3	.	TRBV6-5	TRBD2	CASSYTSGGTDTQYF	TGTGCCAGCAGTTACACTAGCGGGGGCACAGATACGCAGTATTTT
TRBJ1-1	once	TRBV5-1	.	CASSLAYGNTEAFF	TGCGCCAGCAGCTTGGCCTATGGGAACACTGAAGCTTTCTTT
TRBJ1-2	.	TRBV12-5	.	CASGLEGHGYTF	TGTGCTAGTGGTTTAGAGGGGCATGGCTACACCTTC
TRBJ2-1	.	TRBV30	.	CACGSQGAQQFF	TGTGCCTGCGGGTCCCAAGGGGCCCAGCAGTTCTTC
TRBJ2-7	.	TRBV7-2	.	CASSLAGTGSYEQYF	TGTGCCAGCAGCTTAGCCGGGACGGGCTCCTACGAGCAGTACTTC
TRBJ2-5	.	TRBV15	.	CATSSSGQETQYF	TGTGCCACCAGCAGCAGCGGTCAAGAGACCCAGTACTTC
TRBJ1-1	.	TRBV30	.	CAWSRLGAGWATEAFF	TGTGCCTGGAGTAGACTTGGGGCGGGATGGGCCACTGAAGCTTTCTTT
TRBJ1-4	.	TRBV5-1	.	CASSSGQLGRLTNEKLFF	TGCGCCAGCAGCTCGGGTCAGTTGGGGAGATTAACTAATGAAAAACTGTTTTTT
TRBJ1-5	many	TRBV15	.	CATSRGQDQPQHF	TGTGCCACCAGCAGAGGACAGGATCAGCCCCAGCATTTT
TRBJ1-1	few	TRBV6-5	.	CASRGVGTEAFF	TGTGCCAGCAGGGGAGTCGGCACTGAAGCTTTCTTT
TRBJ1-2	once	TRBV10-3	.	CAISETKSYGYTF	TGTGCCATCAGCGAAACAAAGTCCTATGGCTACACCTTC
TRBJ2-1	.	TRBV27	TRBD2	CASSSKRLAGSSYNEQFF	TGTGCCAGCAGTTCGAAACGACTAGCGGGTAGCTCCTACAATGAGCAGTTCTTC
TRBJ2-5	once	TRBV9	TRBD2	CASSAEGSGLAVETQYF	TGTGCCAGCAGCGCCGAGGGATCGGGACTAGCGGTGGAGACCCAGTACTTC
TRBJ1-1	.	TRBV9	.	CASSGAKTDMNTEAFF	TGTGCCAGCAGCGGAGCTAAGACAGATATGAACACTGAAGCTTTCTTT
TRBJ2-7	.	TRBV6-4	.	CASSEEYASYAEQYF	TGTGCCAGCAGTGAGGAGTACGCCTCCTACGCCGAGCAGTACTTC
TRBJ2-1	.	TRBV7-9	.	CASSLIQGNSYNEQFF	TGTGCCAGCAGCTTAATCCAGGGGAACTCCTACAATGAGCAGTTCTTC